What follows are 18 T cell receptor beta chains derived from one specimen sequenced in a study of blood T cell repertoires in COVID-19. Sequenced by immunoSEQ multiplex PCR; TCRdb stores in-frame clones only, minus some. The table lists 110,000 to 150,000 clones, about 87% of them singletons. The sample comprised PBMCs or T cells enriched from blood (not recorded which). The origin of the receptors is a man aged 55 to 70 who had recovered from COVID-19.

The chain carries TRBV12-3 or TRBV12-4 and TRBJ1-1; no firm D call. V was pared by 5 bases and J by 11 bases, with 15 bases between. There are 12 residues in the CDR3. The CDR3 region has the DNA TGTGCCAGCAGTCTAAAAGGGCGGAGGGCTTTCTTT. Protein: CASSLKGRRAFF.

The V and J genes are TRBV9 and TRBJ2-7; TRBD2 matches at 7 bases. Germline assignment: CDR1 SGDLS and CDR2 YYNGEE. The CDR3 is 17 residues long. Trimming at V came to 0 bases and at J to 1 base, leaving 10 bases not matched to a gene. CDR3 sequence: CASSVGPGTTSSYEQYF. CDR3 nucleotides: TGTGCCAGCAGCGTAGGCCCGGGGACTACATCTTCCTACGAGCAGTACTTC.

The chain uses TRBV7-3 and TRBJ2-1; TRBD2 agrees at 12 bases. The CDR3 is made up of 18 amino acids. In germline, CDR1 is SGHTA, CDR2 FQGTGA. The junction had 15 bases not matched to a gene; V was cut back by 5 bases and J by 7 bases. CDR3 DNA sequence: TGTGCCAGCAGCCCAACCTTAAGACTAGCGGGAGTGCCTAATGAGCAGTTCTTC. As protein: CASSPTLRLAGVPNEQFF.

This chain joins TRBV4-1 and TRBJ2-1; TRBD2 matches at 9 bases. J lost 8 bases, V lost 4 bases, and 15 bases had no gene match. The CDR3 totals 17 residues. Germline V gives CDR1 MGHRA, CDR2 YSYEKL. CDR3 sequence (DNA): TGCGCCAGCAGCCCCCAGGGGCGGCGGGAGGGCCGGGATGAGCAGTTCTTC. As protein: CASSPQGRREGRDEQFF.

J is TRBJ1-2 and V is TRBV27; 7 bases align to TRBD1. Germline V gives CDR1 MNHEY, CDR2 SMNVEV (reference sequence). The ends lost 7 bases at V and 5 bases at J; junction bases unmatched: 4. The CDR3 runs 12 residues. This CDR3 reads CASTSTGYGYTF. CDR3 DNA: TGTGCCAGCACCTCGACAGGGTATGGCTACACCTTC.

The chain employs TRBV28 and TRBJ1-5; D is ambiguous. V dropped 6 bases and J dropped 3 bases, with 6 bases sitting between them. Germline CDR1 reads MDHEN; CDR2 reads SYDVKM. The CDR3 length is 12 residues. CDR3 nucleotide sequence: TGTGCCAGCAGCGGGGTCAATCAGCCCCAGCATTTT. It yields the protein CASSGVNQPQHF.

The table lists this clone with a few counts. The chain joins TRBV5-1 to TRBJ1-1; unclear D gene. CDR1 SGHRS and CDR2 YFSETQ come from the germline V gene. CDR3 length equals 14 residues. With 4 bases removed from V and 6 bases from J, the gap between germline ends came to 16 bases. CDR3: CASSRDAGSAEAFF. The CDR3 DNA is TGCGCCAGCAGCCGTGACGCGGGATCGGCTGAAGCTTTCTTT. Full variable domain (outside the CDR3, taken from reference TRBV5-1 and TRBJ1-1): KAGVTQTPRYLIKTRGQQVTLSCSPISGHRSVSWYQQTPGQGLQFLFEYFSETQRNKGNFPGRFSGRQFSNSRSEMNVSTLELGDSALYLCASSRDAGSAEAFFGQGTRLTVV.

The chain uses TRBV2 and TRBJ2-2, with TRBD2 matching over 12 bases. CDR1 is SNHLY and CDR2 is FYNNEI in the germline V gene. V gave up 10 bases and J gave up 4 bases; unmatched junction bases: 13. The CDR3 is 17 amino acids. The CDR3 protein is CATRGLAGLAPTGELFF. The CDR3 DNA reads as TGTGCCACCCGTGGACTAGCGGGGCTCGCCCCCACCGGGGAGCTGTTTTTT.

The chain couples TRBV10-1 to TRBJ1-4; TRBD1 might be the D (6 bases). V lost 2 bases and J lost 11, with 12 bases in between. The CDR3 has 13 amino acids. The germline V gene encodes CDR1 WNHNN and CDR2 SYGVQD (reference sequence). For the CDR3, the DNA is TGCGCCAGCAGTGAGCTACAGGGAGGGAAACTGTTTTTT. Translating gives CASSELQGGKLFF.

The chain combines TRBV7-2 with TRBJ2-2; possible D gene TRBD2, 6 bases. There are 17 residues in the CDR3. CDR1 and CDR2 from the germline V gene are SGHTA and FQGNSA. Trimming took off 5 bases at V and 2 bases at J, with 18 bases between the two ends. The CDR3 sequence: CASSLRAGRGNTGELFF. CDR3 sequence (DNA): TGTGCCAGCAGCCTCCGGGCGGGAAGGGGAAACACCGGGGAGCTGTTTTTT.

Here the CDR3 DNA reads TGCGCCAGTAACCTCGGGGGCACAGATACGCAGTATTTT. It translates to CASNLGGTDTQYF. This chain joins TRBV5-1 and TRBJ2-3; maybe TRBD2 (5 bases). Trimming stripped 8 bases from V and 1 base from J, with 11 bases between. Germline CDR1 reads SGHRS; CDR2 reads YFSETQ. This CDR3 comprises 13 residues.

In this sample, this clone turned up a few times. This rearrangement joins TRBV12-3 or TRBV12-4 to TRBJ1-1, with D uncertain. Between the trimmed V and J ends, which lost 2 bases and 5 bases, there was a span of 9 bases. This CDR3 spans 13 amino acids. CDR3 nucleotide sequence: TGTGCCAGCAGTTTAACACCGGGGACTGAAGCTTTCTTT. It codes for CASSLTPGTEAFF.

The chain couples TRBV2 to TRBJ2-7; possible D gene TRBD1, 5 bases. Trimming stripped 2 bases from V and 3 bases from J, with 14 bases between. Germline V lookup: CDR1 SNHLY, CDR2 FYNNEI. CDR3 length: 15 amino acids. In DNA form, the CDR3 reads TGTGCCAGCAGTGAATTTCCAGGGCAGATCTACGAGCAGTACTTC. It yields the protein CASSEFPGQIYEQYF.

This clone has only one observation. The J gene is TRBJ2-2, the V gene TRBV6-2 or TRBV6-3, with D perhaps TRBD2 (5 bases). Per germline, CDR1 MNHEY and CDR2 SVGEGT. V shed 2 bases and J shed 4 bases, with 14 bases lying between them. The CDR3 consists of 16 residues. The CDR3 bases are TGTGCCAGCAGTTACAGGGCGGGTACGGGCACCGGGGAGCTGTTTTTT. Amino acid sequence: CASSYRAGTGTGELFF.

The chain joins TRBV5-6 to TRBJ2-1; 8 positions agree with TRBD2. Trimming took 4 bases from V and 4 from J; bases not matched to a gene: 13. This CDR3 is 17 amino acids long. The germline gives CDR1 SGHDT, CDR2 YYEEEE. Here the CDR3 DNA reads TGTGCCAGCAGCCCCGAGCCGGGGGGGGGCCCGTACAATGAGCAGTTCTTC. This translates into CASSPEPGGGPYNEQFF.

This clone was observed at least ten times. The chain has TRBV27 and TRBJ1-2, with a possible D match to TRBD1 (6 bases). V was cut by 7 bases and J by 6 bases, with 15 bases left in between. Germline V gene sequence: CDR1 MNHEY, CDR2 SMNVEV (reference sequence). The CDR3 has 13 amino acids. The CDR3 coding sequence is TGTGCCAGCACCGGGACATTAATGGATGGCTACACCTTC. Residues: CASTGTLMDGYTF.

V is TRBV4-1 and J is TRBJ1-4; TRBD1 matches 7 bases. The CDR3 consists of 15 residues. J lost 8 bases, V lost 3 bases, and 9 bases had no gene match. The germline CDR1 and CDR2 sequences are MGHRA and YSYEKL. The CDR3 nucleotides read TGCGCCAGCAGCCAGAGGGTAGGGGGCGACGAAAAACTGTTTTTT. Its translation is CASSQRVGGDEKLFF.

The chain is built from TRBV10-1 and TRBJ1-2; D perhaps matches TRBD1 (5 bases). CDR1 and CDR2 (germline): WNHNN, SYGVQD (reference sequence). There are 11 residues in the CDR3. V gave up 8 bases and J gave up 4 bases, with 8 bases separating them. For the CDR3, the DNA is TGCGCCAGCGGGGGGGTCTATGGCTACACCTTC. This translates into CASGGVYGYTF.